One and the same sample provided the 17 T cell receptor beta chains below, sequenced in a study of blood T cell repertoires in COVID-19. The data were produced by immunoSEQ multiplex PCR, yet TCRdb's version contains in-frame clones alone and is incomplete. Of over 200,000 clones listed, over 70% were seen once; the top ten hold 7.9%. Sequencing was carried out using peripheral blood. The receptors derive from a woman of 80 years or more with acute or convalescent COVID-19.

The chain is built from TRBV5-5 and TRBJ1-5; TRBD1 matches 12 bases. The length of the CDR3 is 17 residues. CDR1 and CDR2 from the germline V gene are SGHKS and YYEKEE (reference sequence). The trim removed 0 bases at V and 4 bases at J, leaving 5 bases unmatched. The CDR3 sequence: CASSLGDRGRGNQPQHF. The DNA for the CDR3 is TGTGCCAGCAGCTTGGGGGACAGGGGGCGTGGGAATCAGCCCCAGCATTTT.

This sequence joins TRBV15 and TRBJ2-3; 9 bases line up with TRBD2. CDR1 LNHNV and CDR2 YYDKDF come from the germline V gene (reference sequence). Losses at the gene ends were 0 bases for V and 2 bases for J; bases not matched to a gene: 6. The CDR3 is 17 residues long. The CDR3 region has the DNA TGTGCCACCAGCAGAGATTCTGCTAGCGGGACCACAGATACGCAGTATTTT. Its protein is CATSRDSASGTTDTQYF. The entire variable domain, with the rest obtained from reference TRBV15 and TRBJ2-3, is as follows: DAMVIQNPRYQVTQFGKPVTLSCSQTLNHNVMYWYQQKSSQAPKLLFHYYDKDFNNEADTPDNFQSRRPNTSFCFLDIRSPGLGDTAMYLCATSRDSASGTTDTQYFGPGTRLTVL.

This clone appeared a few times. The genes are TRBV6-2 or TRBV6-3 and TRBJ1-2; no reliable D call. The ends were cut back, 2 bases at V and 6 bases at J, with 13 bases in the middle. The CDR3 is 14 residues long. Germline-derived CDR1 and CDR2 are MNHEY and SVGEGT. CDR3 sequence: CASSYRGLPDGYTF. CDR3 nucleotides: TGTGCCAGCAGTTACCGAGGACTGCCAGATGGCTACACCTTC.

The V gene is TRBV29-1, the J gene TRBJ1-2; TRBD1 aligns across 12 bases. The trim removed 6 bases at V and 7 bases at J, leaving 15 bases unmatched. This CDR3 comprises 16 residues. The germline CDR1 and CDR2 sequences are SQVTM and ANQGSEA. The CDR3, as DNA: TGCAGCGTCGCCTTTCCTCCGGGACAGGGGGCAGGTGGCTACACCTTC. Its translation is CSVAFPPGQGAGGYTF. Filled out from reference TRBV29-1 and TRBJ1-2, the complete variable domain reads SAVISQKPSRDICQRGTSLTIQCQVDSQVTMMFWYRQQPGQSLTLIATANQGSEATYESGFVIDKFPISRPNLTFSTLTVSNMSPEDSSIYLCSVAFPPGQGAGGYTFGSGTRLTVV.

This clone was observed at least ten times. This chain links TRBV6-2 or TRBV6-3 with TRBJ1-1; 8 bases map to TRBD1. V was clipped by 0 bases and J by 5 bases; unmatched bases: 8. The CDR3 sequence is 16 residues long. Germline-derived CDR1 and CDR2 are MNHEY and SVGEGT. The CDR3 nucleotides are TGTGCCAGCAGTTACTCGAGAGACAGGGGAGGGACTGAAGCTTTCTTT. This encodes CASSYSRDRGGTEAFF.

The DNA of the CDR3 is TGCGCCAGCAGCTTGGAGGGTCGGACTGAATATGGCTACACCTTC. Amino acids: CASSLEGRTEYGYTF. The chain has TRBV5-1 and TRBJ1-2; D unclear. Germline assignment: CDR1 SGHRS and CDR2 YFSETQ. The CDR3 length is 15 residues. V lost 0 bases and J 5 bases, leaving 14 bases between the germline ends.

The gene calls are TRBV6-5 and TRBJ1-5; unclear D gene. The V gene's germline CDR1 is MNHEY and CDR2 SVGAGI. The CDR3 loop spans 13 amino acids. Trimming removed 6 bases from V and 5 bases from J, with 11 bases in between. The CDR3 region has the DNA TGTGCCAGCAGACGAGCCCGGGATCAGCCCCAGCATTTT. Amino acid sequence: CASRRARDQPQHF.

A note on this clone: The same CDR3 arises from other DNA sequences in this sample as well. The gene calls are TRBV12-3 or TRBV12-4 and TRBJ2-1; no clear D gene. Trimming took 3 bases from V and 6 from J, leaving 3 bases between them. The length of the CDR3 is 11 residues. This CDR3 reads CASSLSNEQFF. The CDR3 nucleotides are TGTGCCAGCAGTTTGAGCAATGAGCAGTTCTTC.

The J gene is TRBJ1-2, the V gene TRBV14; TRBD1 might be the D (5 bases). Germline-derived CDR1 and CDR2 are SGHDN and FVKESK. There are 14 residues in the CDR3. Between the trimmed V and J ends, which lost 1 base and 6 bases, there was a span of 12 bases. CDR3 amino acids: CASSQARAGDGYTF. CDR3 nucleotides: TGTGCCAGCAGCCAAGCCCGAGCGGGGGATGGCTACACCTTC.

This chain connects TRBV11-2 to TRBJ2-4, with TRBD1 matching 7 bases. Germline lookup yields CDR1 SGHAT and CDR2 FQNNGV. CDR3 length equals 15 residues. V gave up 3 bases and J gave up 8 bases; unmatched junction bases: 10. The CDR3 spells CASSLERSGTDIQYF. The CDR3 bases are TGTGCCAGCAGCTTGGAAAGGTCCGGGACAGACATTCAGTACTTC.

This rearrangement joins TRBV29-1 to TRBJ2-6; D gene unclear. Trimming shortened V by 4 bases and J by 0 bases, and 7 bases separated the two germline ends. CDR1 SQVTM and CDR2 ANQGSEA come from the germline V gene. The CDR3 extends over 14 amino acids. The CDR3 region is CSVGGISGANVLTF. CDR3 bases: TGCAGCGTTGGTGGCATCTCTGGGGCCAACGTCCTGACTTTC.

This clone was counted a few times. J is TRBJ1-4 and V is TRBV28, with 8 nucleotides matching TRBD1. This CDR3 is 16 amino acids long. V gave up 5 bases and J gave up 7 bases; unmatched junction bases: 12. The germline gives CDR1 MDHEN, CDR2 SYDVKM. CDR3 sequence reads: CASSLFPQGAFEKLFF. The DNA of the CDR3 is TGTGCCAGCAGTCTGTTCCCCCAGGGGGCGTTTGAAAAACTGTTTTTT.

V usage is TRBV6-1 and J usage is TRBJ2-3; 12 nucleotides agree with TRBD2. The CDR3 spans 19 residues. V dropped 1 base and J dropped 0; count of bases not matched to a gene: 8. The V gene's germline CDR1 is MNHNS and CDR2 SASEGT. CDR3 coding DNA: TGTGCCAGCAGTGAAGGAAATCTAGCGGGGGGGCCTAGCACAGATACGCAGTATTTT. Translating it yields CASSEGNLAGGPSTDTQYF.

The chain combines TRBV4-2 with TRBJ1-4, with TRBD1 identical over 9 bases. Germline values: CDR1 LGHNA, CDR2 YNFKEQ. With 3 bases clipped from V and 4 bases from J, the junction kept 3 bases outside the gene matches. This CDR3 is 15 amino acids long. The CDR3 nucleotides read TGTGCCAGCAGCCAGACGACAGGGGGTAATGAAAAACTGTTTTTT. Translated, it gives CASSQTTGGNEKLFF.

The chain carries TRBV6-1 and TRBJ2-1; 8 nucleotides match TRBD2. V shed 1 base and J 7 bases; nucleotides not matched to a gene: 3. The CDR3 extends over 14 amino acids. Germline V lookup: CDR1 MNHNS, CDR2 SASEGT. CDR3 amino acids: CASSEGGGHNEQFF. The CDR3 nucleotides read TGTGCCAGCAGTGAAGGCGGGGGGCATAATGAGCAGTTCTTC.

The chain employs TRBV3-1 (or the pseudogene TRBV3-2) and TRBJ2-3; TRBD2 agrees at 7 bases. Germline loops: CDR1 LGHDT, CDR2 YNNKEL (reference sequence). The CDR3 runs to 14 residues. The V and J ends lost 4 bases and 7 bases, in that order; junction bases with no gene match: 8. The CDR3 nucleotides read TGTGCCAGCAGCCCCGGGGGGTTCGGGCATACGCAGTATTTT. Protein sequence: CASSPGGFGHTQYF.

The V gene is TRBV7-9, the J gene TRBJ2-3, with a tentative D call TRBD1 (5 bases). The CDR3 extends over 14 amino acids. Germline lookup yields CDR1 SEHNR and CDR2 FQNEAQ (reference sequence). Trimming pared 2 bases from V and 6 bases from J, leaving 12 bases between. This chain's CDR3 is CASSLQAGWDTQYF. CDR3 nucleotide sequence: TGTGCCAGCAGCTTACAGGCAGGGTGGGATACGCAGTATTTT.